The 10 T cell receptor beta chains below were found in one sample sequenced in a study of regulatory T cells in long-lasting Graves disease. For TCR beta, libraries came from iRepertoire HTBI primers and Arm-PCR of CDR3 regions. TCRdb reprocessed the multiplex PCR reads via MiXCR and lists one record per CDR3 protein. The table shows around 340,000 distinct CDR3 sequences, with about 19% occurring only once. Time point denoted: persistent/refractory GD, antithyroid drugs over 5 years with positive TRAb. The TCR library was prepared using RNA isolated from PBMCs. The sequenced sample was peripheral blood mononuclear cells (PBMCs), obtained when the disease was refractory, from a patient treated with antithyroid drugs. All receptors come from a female donor with Graves disease.

The CDR3 DNA reads as TGCAGTGCTAGAGGGGGTTTGTACACCGGGGAGCTGTTTTTT. Protein: CSARGGLYTGELFF. The chain combines TRBV20-1 with TRBJ2-2; D gene unclear. The CDR3 covers 14 residues. Germline lookup yields CDR1 DFQATT and CDR2 SNEGSKA (reference sequence). V was shortened by 1 base and J by 3 bases, with 9 bases between the two germline ends.

Worth noting for this clonotype: This may arise from a read error, as a much more abundant clone is one base away. The V and J genes are TRBV5-1 and TRBJ2-7, with D hard to call. The CDR3 sequence is 14 residues long. V was pared by 2 bases and J by 3 bases, with 12 bases between. Germline V gives CDR1 SGHRS, CDR2 YFSETQ. The CDR3 DNA follows: TGCGCCAGCAGCTTACGCGGTATTCGCTACGAGCAGTACTTC. Translation: CASSLRGIRYEQYF.

The chain joins TRBV30 to TRBJ1-5, with a tentative D call TRBD1 (5 bases). This CDR3 has 14 residues. The V and J ends lost 2 bases and 5 bases respectively, with 13 bases between them. Germline V CDR1 and CDR2: GTSNPN, SVGIG (reference sequence). The CDR3 nucleotides read TGTGCCTGGAGTCAAGGGCAGGGCGATCAGCCCCAGCATTTT. Its translation is CAWSQGQGDQPQHF.

There are a few counts of this clonotype. V usage is TRBV3-1 and J usage is TRBJ2-7; D tentatively reads TRBD1 or TRBD2 (5 bases each). V was clipped by 4 bases and J by 2 bases, with 9 bases between them. The V gene's germline CDR1 is LGHDT and CDR2 YNNKEL (reference sequence). The CDR3 runs 13 residues. The CDR3 nucleotides are TGTGCCAGCAGCCGGGACGGAACCTACGAGCAGTACTTC. Amino acid sequence: CASSRDGTYEQYF.

This clonotype was observed a few times. A read error may explain this, as a much larger clone is one base away. The chain recombines TRBV10-3 with TRBJ2-7, with 12 bases lining up with TRBD2. Germline loops: CDR1 ENHRY, CDR2 SYGVKD. The CDR3 spans 13 residues. CDR3 sequence reads: CTISDRTSGKQYF. In DNA form, the CDR3 reads TGCACCATCAGTGACAGGACTAGCGGGAAGCAGTACTTC.

This clonotype was seen ten or more times. This chain connects TRBV2 to TRBJ2-7, with D possibly matching TRBD2 (6 bases). Germline V gene data show CDR1 as SNHLY and CDR2 as FYNNEI. This CDR3 region has 13 residues. Trimming stripped 7 bases from V and 3 bases from J, with 13 bases between. CDR3 coding DNA: TGTGCCAGCAACGGGGGATCAAACTACGAGCAGTACTTC. Translated: CASNGGSNYEQYF.

V gene TRBV27 combines with J gene TRBJ2-7, with D possibly called TRBD1 or TRBD2 (5 bases each). Trimming removed 3 bases from V and 3 bases from J, with 18 bases in between. The CDR3 sequence is 16 residues long. Germline values: CDR1 MNHEY, CDR2 SMNVEV (reference sequence). CDR3 loop: CASSFRVGGEGYEQYF. DNA of the CDR3: TGTGCCAGCAGTTTTCGGGTTGGGGGAGAGGGCTACGAGCAGTACTTC.

The chain combines TRBV13 with TRBJ2-7; 9 bases align to TRBD2. With 3 bases clipped from V and 7 bases from J, the junction kept 10 bases outside the gene matches. Germline assignment: CDR1 PRHDT and CDR2 FYEKMQ (reference sequence). There are 15 residues in the CDR3. CDR3 coding DNA: TGTGCCAGCAGCTTGTTGCGGGAGGGCCAGGGGGAGCAGTACTTC. It yields the protein CASSLLREGQGEQYF.

To note about this clonotype: Possible read error: a much larger clone is one base away. The chain joins TRBV6-2 or TRBV6-3 to TRBJ2-5, with D maybe TRBD2 (6 bases). There are 15 residues in the CDR3. In germline, CDR1 is MNHEY, CDR2 SVGEGT. In DNA, the CDR3 is TGTGCCAGCAGTCCCCTGGGGCGGGGTAGGGAGATCCAGTACTTC. Encoded protein: CASSPLGRGREIQYF.

There are many counts of this clonotype. The chain employs TRBV2 and TRBJ1-1; TRBD1 might be the D (5 bases). V was pared by 8 bases and J by 3 bases, with 16 bases between. Germline V gives CDR1 SNHLY, CDR2 FYNNEI. The CDR3 is 14 amino acids. CDR3 protein: CASGGYKGHTEAFF. The CDR3 coding sequence is TGTGCCAGCGGGGGGTATAAGGGACACACTGAAGCTTTCTTT.